Shown below are 16 T cell receptor beta chains from a single sample sequenced in a study of molecular identifiers for immune sequencing clone quantification. Each CDR3 protein is one row after TCRdb ran MiXCR on the PCR reads. In the table there are around 480,000 distinct CDR3 sequences, about a fifth of which are singletons. The specimen was naive CD8+ T cells from blood, with Jurkat cell RNA spiked in. The subset here: FACS-sorted CD8+CD4-CCR7+CD45RA+ naive T cells. The source of these receptors is a human donor in good health. Some libraries in this study had Jurkat cell RNA spiked in.

This clonotype was counted ten times or more. V is TRBV14 and J is TRBJ2-3; D remains ambiguous. The germline CDR1 and CDR2 sequences are SGHDN and FVKESK. V was clipped by 0 bases and J by 1 base, with 8 bases between them. The CDR3 loop spans 15 amino acids. CDR3 amino acids: CASSQEIGGTDTQYF. CDR3 in DNA: TGTGCCAGCAGCCAAGAGATTGGAGGCACAGATACGCAGTATTTT.

Notes on this clonotype: This may be a read error: a much more frequent sequence differs by one nucleotide. The CDR3 end shows no conserved phenylalanine or tryptophan, and so a read error is likely. The V and J genes are TRBV12-3 or TRBV12-4 and TRBJ1-1, with 10 nucleotides matching TRBD1. This CDR3 spans 15 amino acids. The V segment lost 1 base and the J segment 5 bases; nucleotides outside the gene matches: 4. The CDR3 DNA is TGTGCCAGCAGTTTAGTGGACAGGGGGGGGACTGAAGCTTTCGTT. Protein product: CASSLVDRGGTEAFV.

This clonotype was detected a few times. This sequence joins TRBV30 and TRBJ2-5; a weak D match, TRBD1 (6 bases). Trimming stripped 1 base from V and 1 base from J, with 10 bases between. Germline loops: CDR1 GTSNPN, CDR2 SVGIG (reference sequence). This CDR3 is built from 14 residues. For the CDR3, the DNA is TGTGCCTGGAGTGCCCGGGACATCCAAGAGACCCAGTACTTC. It encodes CAWSARDIQETQYF. Filled out from reference TRBV30 and TRBJ2-5, the complete variable domain reads SQTIHQWPATLVQPVGSPLSLECTVEGTSNPNLYWYRQAAGRGLQLLFYSVGIGQISSEVPQNLSASRPQDRQFILSSKKLLLSDSGFYLCAWSARDIQETQYFGPGTRLLVL.

This clonotype was observed a handful of times. The chain couples TRBV7-6 to TRBJ2-7; TRBD2 matches 8 bases. This CDR3 has 16 amino acids. CDR1 is SGHVS and CDR2 is FNYEAQ in the germline V gene. Trimming at V came to 5 bases and at J to 0 bases, leaving 9 bases not matched to a gene. This CDR3 is CASSPYSGDSSYEQYF. In DNA form, the CDR3 reads TGTGCCAGCAGCCCCTATAGCGGGGATAGCTCCTACGAGCAGTACTTC.

This clonotype was recorded many times. The chain is built from TRBV24-1 and TRBJ1-1; D is unresolved. Germline CDR1 KGHDR, CDR2 SFDVKD. The CDR3 contains 17 residues. Deletions cut 2 bases from V and 0 bases from J, with 15 bases between. The CDR3 sequence is CATSDSPGKPVNTEAFF. CDR3 sequence (DNA): TGTGCCACCAGTGATTCGCCGGGAAAACCTGTGAACACTGAAGCTTTCTTT.

This clonotype was found many times. This chain links TRBV7-9 with TRBJ2-5; D may be TRBD1 (6 bases). This CDR3 is 15 amino acids long. V lost 4 bases, J lost 5 bases, and 17 bases lay in between. Per germline, CDR1 SEHNR and CDR2 FQNEAQ (reference sequence). The DNA for the CDR3 is TGTGCCAGCAGCTCAATACAGGGAACAGGGGAGACCCAGTACTTC. Amino acid sequence: CASSSIQGTGETQYF.

The chain employs TRBV19 and TRBJ1-5; D possibly corresponds to TRBD1 (5 bases). The V and J ends lost 0 bases and 5 bases respectively, with 17 bases between them. Germline V gene lookup returns CDR1 LNHDA and CDR2 SQIVND (reference sequence). The CDR3 loop spans 17 amino acids. The DNA for the CDR3 is TGTGCCAGTAGTATAGATGTGGCCGGGACGTCCTATCAGCCCCAGCATTTT. Translated, it gives CASSIDVAGTSYQPQHF.

This clonotype has a handful of counts. The chain carries TRBV5-8 and TRBJ2-7, with D tentatively TRBD2 (5 bases). The CDR3 spans 15 residues. Trimming took off 2 bases at V and 3 bases at J, with 15 bases between the two ends. The germline gives CDR1 SGHTS, CDR2 YDEGEE. The CDR3 here is CASSLLRGKGYEQYF. For the CDR3, the DNA is TGTGCCAGCAGCTTATTACGGGGTAAGGGCTACGAGCAGTACTTC.

This clonotype was counted only a few times. The chain has TRBV20-1 and TRBJ2-1, with 14 positions matching TRBD2. J was trimmed by 8 bases and V by 6 bases; bases with no gene match: 6. The germline V gene encodes CDR1 DFQATT and CDR2 SNEGSKA (reference sequence). This CDR3 comprises 14 residues. The DNA of the CDR3 is TGCAGTGCAAAGACTAGCGGGAGGGGCTATGAGCAGTTCTTC. This sequence encodes CSAKTSGRGYEQFF.

The rearrangement joins TRBV19 to TRBJ2-1; 9 nucleotides agree with TRBD2. The ends lost 5 bases at V and 2 bases at J; junction bases unmatched: 4. The germline V gene encodes CDR1 LNHDA and CDR2 SQIVND (reference sequence). This CDR3 spans 15 amino acids. In nucleotides, the CDR3 is TGTGCCAGTAGTCCCTCTAGCGGGGCCTACAATGAGCAGTTCTTC. As protein: CASSPSSGAYNEQFF.

The sample holds many counts of this clonotype. The V and J genes are TRBV27 and TRBJ2-3; TRBD2 might be the D (5 bases). The CDR3 has 15 amino acids. V was clipped by 6 bases and J by 0 bases, with 13 bases between them. The germline V gene encodes CDR1 MNHEY and CDR2 SMNVEV (reference sequence). The CDR3 DNA sequence: TGTGCCAGCAGCTTGGTCGGGGTTAGCACAGATACGCAGTATTTT. Its translation: CASSLVGVSTDTQYF.

This clonotype was counted ten times or more. This rearrangement joins TRBV29-1 to TRBJ2-7; 8 bases fit TRBD2. V lost 7 bases to trimming and J lost 1 base; unmatched junction nucleotides: 6. Per germline, CDR1 SQVTM and CDR2 ANQGSEA. The CDR3 spans 13 residues. In DNA form, the CDR3 reads TGCAGCGCCCGGGGGGGCCAGTCCTACGAGCAGTACTTC. Translated, it gives CSARGGQSYEQYF.

V is TRBV20-1 and J is TRBJ2-3; 8 positions agree with TRBD2. This CDR3 comprises 16 residues. From germline, CDR1 is DFQATT and CDR2 SNEGSKA (reference sequence). The ends lost 6 bases at V and 10 bases at J; junction bases unmatched: 21. CDR3 sequence: CSAIPELAAGPSAQYF. The CDR3 nucleotides read TGCAGTGCCATCCCGGAACTAGCGGCGGGTCCGAGTGCGCAGTATTTT.

V usage is TRBV7-9 and J usage is TRBJ2-1; D gene uncertain. Germline V gives CDR1 SEHNR, CDR2 FQNEAQ (reference sequence). The CDR3 has 16 amino acids. V was clipped by 4 bases and J by 0 bases, with 13 bases between them. The CDR3: CASSSTRRTSYNEQFF. CDR3 DNA sequence: TGTGCCAGCAGCTCCACCAGGAGAACCTCCTACAATGAGCAGTTCTTC.

The chain links TRBV12-3 or TRBV12-4 to TRBJ2-3, with D possibly TRBD2 on 6 matching bases. Trimming took off 2 bases at V and 5 bases at J, with 17 bases between the two ends. The CDR3 covers 16 residues. The CDR3 region is CASSLLIGGLGDTQYF. CDR3 sequence (DNA): TGTGCCAGCAGTTTACTAATCGGGGGACTGGGAGATACGCAGTATTTT.

This clonotype was recorded at least ten times. This rearrangement joins TRBV7-9 to TRBJ1-6, with D tentatively TRBD1 (5 bases). Germline lookup yields CDR1 SEHNR and CDR2 FQNEAQ (reference sequence). Trimming took off 6 bases at V and 8 bases at J, with 20 bases between the two ends. CDR3 length: 16 amino acids. CDR3 region: CASRARDLRSDSPLHF. CDR3 bases: TGTGCCAGCAGAGCCCGGGACCTACGATCGGATTCACCCCTCCACTTT.